This is a list of T cell receptor beta chains from one sample in a study of blood T cell repertoires in COVID-19. The method was immunoSEQ multiplex PCR; TCRdb's version includes in-frame clones alone and lacks a portion of them. This sample has 150,000 or so clones; about four fifths occur once, and the top ten carry less than 5%. Sequences were obtained from peripheral blood. The source of these receptors is a woman between 65 and 79 years old with COVID-19, enrolled during active disease. Each CDR3 is given without its conserved first and last residue. The D gene is left open where the match is weak.

V gene,J gene,D gene,CDR3 protein
TRBV19,TRBJ1-5,TRBD1,ASSPQGEKRAAQH
TRBV5-6,TRBJ1-6,TRBD1,ASSPLAGGNNSPLH
TRBV2,TRBJ2-2,TRBD1,ASRTDRGGELF
TRBV11-3,TRBJ1-3,.,ASSLSRGNTIY
TRBV10-3,TRBJ1-1,.,ASGPGQNTEAF
TRBV3-1/TRBV3-2,TRBJ2-5,.,ASSQDPTGTQY
TRBV27,TRBJ2-5,.,ASSSQGWETQY
TRBV6-1,TRBJ2-7,.,ASSEGGRYEQY
TRBV7-9,TRBJ1-5,.,ASSFGVKEGNQPQH
TRBV27,TRBJ2-2,.,ASSSRRGANTGELF
TRBV6-1,TRBJ1-4,TRBD1,ASSEVLGQTNEKLF
TRBV3-1/TRBV3-2,TRBJ1-6,TRBD1,ASSQIQGQGSSPLH
TRBV6-5,TRBJ2-2,.,ASFVATRITGELF
TRBV7-8,TRBJ1-1,TRBD1,ASSRGTGRDTEAF
TRBV27,TRBJ1-6,TRBD1,ASTSVNRGRGFPANSPLH
TRBV19,TRBJ2-7,TRBD1,ASSMGAGGYEQY
TRBV6-6,TRBJ1-1,.,ASRAGTITEAF
TRBV18,TRBJ2-2,.,ASSPRGSGELF
TRBV7-6,TRBJ2-2,TRBD2,ASSLEAAGGRATGELF
TRBV28,TRBJ1-5,.,ASRVRAGEQPQH
TRBV12-3/TRBV12-4,TRBJ1-1,.,ASRSARGAF
TRBV30,TRBJ1-6,TRBD1,AWSATGRRSPLH
TRBV6-5,TRBJ2-1,.,ASGPTSYNEQF
TRBV18,TRBJ2-7,.,ASSPIGFPGQFYEQY
TRBV5-1,TRBJ2-3,TRBD2,ASSLVLAGLTDTQY
TRBV6-2/TRBV6-3,TRBJ2-7,.,ASSQPGNSYEQY
TRBV6-5,TRBJ2-3,.,ASSYFTGVTDTQY
TRBV2,TRBJ2-7,.,ASRASGVRYEQY
TRBV6-5,TRBJ1-4,.,ASSYTRTNEKLF
TRBV5-4,TRBJ2-7,.,ASSLGPSSLNEQY
TRBV5-6,TRBJ1-4,TRBD1,ASSTGTGERLF
TRBV5-4,TRBJ1-1,.,ASSPGRGDDTEAF
TRBV18,TRBJ2-3,TRBD2,ASSPGLAGPDTQY
TRBV7-2,TRBJ2-7,TRBD1,ASSLSGQGAYEQY
TRBV7-9,TRBJ1-2,TRBD1,ASSFGTAPGYT
TRBV3-1/TRBV3-2,TRBJ1-2,.,ASSQDPRTSGYT
TRBV4-1,TRBJ1-2,TRBD1,ASSQAGTGAAYYGYT
TRBV7-2,TRBJ1-5,TRBD1,ASSPNPGQVTRNQPQH
TRBV29-1,TRBJ2-5,.,SAYGPETQY
TRBV28,TRBJ1-2,.,ASSLFRGLRGYT